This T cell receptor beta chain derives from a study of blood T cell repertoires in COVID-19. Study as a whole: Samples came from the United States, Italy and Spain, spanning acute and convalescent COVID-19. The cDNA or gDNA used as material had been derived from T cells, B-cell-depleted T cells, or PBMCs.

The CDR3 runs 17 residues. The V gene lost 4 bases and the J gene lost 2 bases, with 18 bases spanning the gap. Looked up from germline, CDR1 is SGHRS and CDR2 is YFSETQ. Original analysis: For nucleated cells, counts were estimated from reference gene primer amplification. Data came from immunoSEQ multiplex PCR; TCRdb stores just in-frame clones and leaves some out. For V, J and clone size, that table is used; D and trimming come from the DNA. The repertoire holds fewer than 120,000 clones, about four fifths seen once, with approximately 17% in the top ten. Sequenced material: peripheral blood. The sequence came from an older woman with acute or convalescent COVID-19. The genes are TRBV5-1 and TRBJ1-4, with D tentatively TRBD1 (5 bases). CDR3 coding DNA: TGCGCCAGCAGCAGCGGGGGTGGCACGGTGACTAATGAAAAACTGTTTTTT. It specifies CASSSGGGTVTNEKLFF.